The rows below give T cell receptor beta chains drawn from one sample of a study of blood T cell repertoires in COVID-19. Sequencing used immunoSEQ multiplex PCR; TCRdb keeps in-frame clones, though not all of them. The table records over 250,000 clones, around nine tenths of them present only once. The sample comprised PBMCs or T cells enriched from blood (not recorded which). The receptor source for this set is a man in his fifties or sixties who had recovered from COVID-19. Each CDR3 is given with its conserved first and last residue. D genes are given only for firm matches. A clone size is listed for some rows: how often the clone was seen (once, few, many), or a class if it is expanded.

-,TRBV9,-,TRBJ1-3,CASSPMDSGNTIYF,TGTGCCAGCAGCCCGATGGACAGTGGAAACACCATATATTTT
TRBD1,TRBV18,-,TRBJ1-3,CASSRTDRAGNTIYF,TGTGCCAGCTCACGTACCGACAGGGCAGGAAACACCATATATTTT
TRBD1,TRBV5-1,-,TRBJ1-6,CASSETGRRNSPLHF,TGCGCCAGCAGCGAGACAGGGAGACGTAATTCACCCCTCCACTTT
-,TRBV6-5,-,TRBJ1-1,CASSRGDTEAFF,TGTGCCAGCAGTCGGGGGGACACTGAAGCTTTCTTT
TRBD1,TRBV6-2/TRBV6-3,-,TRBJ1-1,CASSRQGTKAFF,TGTGCCAGCAGTCGACAGGGGACGAAAGCTTTCTTT
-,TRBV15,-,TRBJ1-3,CATSFRGSYSGNTIYF,TGTGCCACCAGCTTCCGGGGGAGCTACTCTGGAAACACCATATATTTT
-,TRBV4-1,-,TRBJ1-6,CASSQGSYSPLHF,TGCGCCAGCAGCCAAGGTTCGTATTCACCCCTCCACTTT
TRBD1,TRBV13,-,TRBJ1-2,CASSLGQGQRGYGYTF,TGTGCCAGCAGCTTGGGACAGGGTCAGCGGGGCTATGGCTACACCTTC
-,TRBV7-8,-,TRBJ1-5,CASSLTGSRDQPQHF,TGTGCCAGCAGCTTAACAGGGAGTCGGGATCAGCCCCAGCATTTT
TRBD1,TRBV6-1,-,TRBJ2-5,CASSAGSGTAEETQYF,TGTGCCAGCAGTGCCGGCTCCGGGACAGCCGAAGAGACCCAGTACTTC
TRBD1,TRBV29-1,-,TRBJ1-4,CSGTQGNNEKLFF,TGCAGCGGAACACAGGGGAATAATGAAAAACTGTTTTTT
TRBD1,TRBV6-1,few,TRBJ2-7,CASSEKVSWTGGSYEQYF,TGTGCCAGCAGTGAAAAGGTTTCATGGACAGGGGGTTCCTACGAGCAGTACTTC
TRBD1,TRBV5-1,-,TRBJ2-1,CASSRTGVDYNEQFF,TGCGCCAGCAGCCGTACAGGGGTTGACTACAATGAGCAGTTCTTC
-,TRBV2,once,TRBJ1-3,CASSVEKLSGNTIYF,TGTGCCAGCAGTGTTGAAAAACTCTCTGGAAACACCATATATTTT
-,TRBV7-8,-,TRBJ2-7,CASSLAWLGGYEQYF,TGTGCCAGCAGCTTAGCGTGGCTAGGCGGGTACGAGCAGTACTTC
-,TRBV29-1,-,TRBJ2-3,CSVVADTQYF,TGCAGCGTTGTCGCAGATACGCAGTATTTT
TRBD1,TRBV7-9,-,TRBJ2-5,CASSYTGEETQYF,TGTGCCAGCAGCTACACAGGGGAGGAGACCCAGTACTTC
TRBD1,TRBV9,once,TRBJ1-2,CASSASGQVSYTF,TGTGCCAGCAGCGCCAGTGGACAGGTCAGCTACACCTTC
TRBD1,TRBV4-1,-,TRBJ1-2,CASSETGTVYGYTF,TGCGCCAGCAGCGAAACCGGGACAGTCTATGGCTACACCTTC
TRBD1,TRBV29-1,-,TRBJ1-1,CSVANRGEAAAFF,TGCAGCGTAGCTAACAGGGGGGAGGCTGCCGCTTTCTTT
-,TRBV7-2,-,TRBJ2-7,CASSIRGYEQYF,TGTGCCAGCAGCATCAGGGGCTACGAGCAGTACTTC
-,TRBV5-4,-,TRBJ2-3,CASSPGTRGTDTQYF,TGTGCCAGCAGCCCAGGAACCCGCGGGACAGATACGCAGTATTTT
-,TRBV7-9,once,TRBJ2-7,CASSFPGFGEQYF,TGTGCCAGCAGCTTTCCAGGGTTTGGCGAGCAGTACTTC
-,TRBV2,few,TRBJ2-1,CASSPGFSYEQFF,TGTGCCAGCAGCCCAGGGTTCAGCTATGAGCAGTTCTTC
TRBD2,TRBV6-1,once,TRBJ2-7,CASSAREGAGGLYEQYF,TGTGCCAGCAGTGCCCGAGAGGGAGCGGGAGGGCTCTACGAGCAGTACTTC
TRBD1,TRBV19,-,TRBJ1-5,CASRDSYYSNQPQHF,TGTGCCAGCCGGGACAGCTATTATAGCAATCAGCCCCAGCATTTT
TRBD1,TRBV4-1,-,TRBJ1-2,CASSQLRDSYNYGYTF,TGCGCCAGCAGCCAACTACGGGACAGCTATAACTATGGCTACACCTTC
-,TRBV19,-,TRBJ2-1,CASSIARGNNEQFF,TGTGCCAGTAGTATAGCGCGGGGAAACAATGAGCAGTTCTTC